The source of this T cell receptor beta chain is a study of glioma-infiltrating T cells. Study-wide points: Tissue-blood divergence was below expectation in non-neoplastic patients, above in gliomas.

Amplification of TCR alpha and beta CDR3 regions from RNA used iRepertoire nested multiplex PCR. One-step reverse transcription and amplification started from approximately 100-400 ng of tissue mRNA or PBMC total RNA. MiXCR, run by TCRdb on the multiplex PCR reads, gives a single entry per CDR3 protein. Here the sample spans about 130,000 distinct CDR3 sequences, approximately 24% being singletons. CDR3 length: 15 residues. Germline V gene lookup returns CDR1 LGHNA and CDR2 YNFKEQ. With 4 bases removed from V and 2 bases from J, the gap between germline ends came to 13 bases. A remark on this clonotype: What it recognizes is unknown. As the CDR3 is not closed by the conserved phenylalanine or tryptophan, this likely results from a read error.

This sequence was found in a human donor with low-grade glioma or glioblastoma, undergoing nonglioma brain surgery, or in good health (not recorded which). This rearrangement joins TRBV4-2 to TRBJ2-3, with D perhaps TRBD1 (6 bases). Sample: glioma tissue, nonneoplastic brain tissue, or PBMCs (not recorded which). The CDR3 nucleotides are TGTGCCAGCAGCCTACTGACAGGTGCCACAGATACGCAGTATATT. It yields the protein CASSLLTGATDTQYI.